These 7 T cell receptor beta chains share one sample of origin, sequenced in a study of cytomegalovirus exposure and HLA in healthy donors. Amplification used 60 Vbeta primers and 13 Jbeta primers. Profiling relied on immunoSEQ multiplex PCR, and the TCRdb table lists in-frame clones only, not all of them. Of approximately 210,000 clones in the sample, over 75% are singletons; the top ten hold roughly 10%. Sequenced: PBMCs. The source of these receptors is a woman in her 50s in good health and CMV-seropositive.

The sample holds one count of this clone. The gene calls are TRBV14 and TRBJ2-1; 7 nucleotides align to TRBD1. The ends lost 1 base at V and 7 bases at J; junction bases unmatched: 25. This CDR3 spans 21 amino acids. Germline-derived CDR1 and CDR2 are SGHDN and FVKESK. CDR3 loop: CASSQATIFWDRQKWGNEQFF. CDR3 DNA sequence: TGTGCCAGCAGCCAAGCGACGATATTTTGGGACAGACAAAAATGGGGTAATGAGCAGTTCTTC.

The rearrangement uses TRBV27 and TRBJ2-5; 7 bases match TRBD1. Germline V gene lookup returns CDR1 MNHEY and CDR2 SMNVEV (reference sequence). V shed 0 bases, J shed 4 bases, and the junction held 2 bases outside the gene matches. The CDR3 length is 14 residues. CDR3 amino acids: CASSLSGQSETQYF. Here the CDR3 DNA reads TGTGCCAGCAGTTTATCGGGACAGTCAGAGACCCAGTACTTC.

This chain joins TRBV6-1 and TRBJ1-2; TRBD1 matches 7 bases. The CDR3 spans 14 residues. V lost 6 bases, J lost 4 bases, and 8 bases stayed unmatched. Germline-derived CDR1 and CDR2 are MNHNS and SASEGT. CDR3 in amino acids: CASRPGTDLYGYTF. The CDR3 DNA follows: TGTGCCAGCAGACCTGGGACAGATCTCTATGGCTACACCTTC.

The V gene is TRBV5-4, the J gene TRBJ1-3; 8 bases are shared with TRBD1. Germline assignment: CDR1 SGHNT and CDR2 YYREEE (reference sequence). The CDR3 is 14 residues long. The V and J ends lost 5 bases and 4 bases, in that order; junction bases with no gene match: 5. CDR3: CASSRDRLGNTIYF. The CDR3 DNA reads TGTGCCAGCAGTCGGGACAGGCTAGGAAACACCATATATTTT.

This rearrangement joins TRBV6-6 to TRBJ2-3, with unresolved D. CDR3 length: 11 residues. The V end lost 9 bases, the J end lost 2 bases, and 6 bases lay between the germline ends. From germline, CDR1 is MNHNY and CDR2 SVGAGI (reference sequence). The CDR3 sequence: CASTTTDTQYF. The CDR3 coding sequence is TGTGCCAGTACAACCACAGATACGCAGTATTTT.

V usage is TRBV15 and J usage is TRBJ2-1, with D possibly being TRBD1 (6 bases). Germline V gives CDR1 LNHNV, CDR2 YYDKDF (reference sequence). Trimming pared 0 bases from V and 4 bases from J, leaving 10 bases between. The CDR3 is made up of 15 amino acids. CDR3 region: CATSREAQGYNEQFF. The CDR3 DNA reads as TGTGCCACCAGCAGAGAAGCGCAGGGGTACAATGAGCAGTTCTTC. The whole variable domain, remainder taken from reference TRBV15 and TRBJ2-1, is DAMVIQNPRYQVTQFGKPVTLSCSQTLNHNVMYWYQQKSSQAPKLLFHYYDKDFNNEADTPDNFQSRRPNTSFCFLDIRSPGLGDTAMYLCATSREAQGYNEQFFGPGTRLTVL.

This sequence joins TRBV27 and TRBJ2-5; 7 bases line up with TRBD2. Germline CDR1 reads MNHEY; CDR2 reads SMNVEV (reference sequence). The CDR3 totals 13 residues. V gave up 3 bases and J gave up 5 bases; unmatched junction bases: 3. As DNA, the CDR3 is TGTGCCAGCAGTTTTGGGGGAGGGGAGACCCAGTACTTC. Protein sequence: CASSFGGGETQYF.